This TCR beta chain was recovered during a study of T-cell memory formation after mild COVID-19. Study results and limitations: Contracting CD4+ clones lay largely in CM and EM, with CD8+ ones residing in EMRA. A second wave expanding day 15 to 37 was CD4+-biased; contracting clones were balanced.

TCRdb itself ran the 5' RACE reads through MiXCR, one entry per CDR3 protein. There are 85,000 to 120,000 distinct CDR3 sequences in the sample; more than 15% occur only once, and more than 25% lies in the top ten. Trimming removed 2 bases at V and 1 base at J, with 9 bases between. CDR1 is MNHNY, CDR2 SVGAGI, per germline (reference sequence). The length of the CDR3 is 14 residues. As concerns this clonotype: The target antigen is unknown.

The clonotype comes from an adult woman who had mild COVID-19 (a few samples of this study predate the infection). Cell type and time point are not known. V usage is TRBV6-6 and J usage is TRBJ2-7; D may be TRBD1 (6 bases). Sequencing was done on a sample of PBMCs or a T cell subset sorted from them (not recorded which). The CDR3 loop is CASSYAGTSYEQYF. CDR3 coding DNA: TGTGCCAGCAGTTACGCCGGGACATCCTACGAGCAGTACTTC.